Listed here are 17 T cell receptor beta chains from one sample, sequenced in a study of CD8 T cells in ankylosing spondylitis. TCRdb itself ran the 5' RACE reads through MiXCR, one entry per CDR3 protein. Of around 320,000 distinct CDR3 sequences listed, 20% to 25% are singletons. The sample consisted of blood, either unsorted or a sorted T cell fraction (not recorded which). These receptors were taken from a female donor with ankylosing spondylitis or in good health (not recorded which).

This clonotype has just a few counts. The chain links TRBV13 to TRBJ2-1, with TRBD2 identical over 8 bases. Unmatched junction bases numbered 9, after V lost 0 bases and J lost 2 bases. This CDR3 spans 18 amino acids. Germline loops: CDR1 PRHDT, CDR2 FYEKMQ (reference sequence). The CDR3 DNA sequence: TGTGCCAGCAGCTTAGGAGAGATAGCGGGACGACCCTACAATGAGCAGTTCTTC. It codes for CASSLGEIAGRPYNEQFF.

This clonotype has just a few counts. CDR3 coding DNA: TGTGCCAGCAGGGCGGGGGGGGAGACCCAGTACTTC. This sequence encodes CASRAGGETQYF. The chain has TRBV6-6 and TRBJ2-5, with 9 positions matching TRBD2. Trimming removed 6 bases from V and 5 bases from J; junction bases left unmatched: 1. Germline V gene sequence: CDR1 MNHNY, CDR2 SVGAGI (reference sequence). This CDR3 region has 12 residues.

This clonotype has only a few counts. This sequence joins TRBV20-1 and TRBJ2-7, with unresolved D. V was cut by 3 bases and J by 3 bases, with 15 bases left in between. The length of the CDR3 is 14 residues. The germline CDR1 and CDR2 sequences are DFQATT and SNEGSKA (reference sequence). CDR3 region: CSARREGSDYEQYF. The CDR3 nucleotides read TGCAGTGCTAGGCGTGAAGGGTCGGACTACGAGCAGTACTTC.

This clonotype was counted ten times or more. The chain links TRBV25-1 to TRBJ2-1; no definite D call. The CDR3 loop spans 11 amino acids. V was shortened by 8 bases and J by 8 bases, with 10 bases between the two germline ends. CDR1 and CDR2 from the germline V gene are MGHDK and SYGVNS. DNA of the CDR3: TGTGCCAGCTCCCATTGGGATGAGCAGTTCTTC. This translates into CASSHWDEQFF.

The rearrangement uses TRBV20-1 and TRBJ1-3, with a possible D match to TRBD1 (6 bases). Germline CDR1 DFQATT, CDR2 SNEGSKA (reference sequence). This CDR3 has 15 amino acids. Trimming cost V 6 bases and J 2 bases, with 17 bases left between them. CDR3 sequence (DNA): TGCAGTGCCCGACCCCAGGGGACCGCTGGAAACACCATATATTTT. Protein sequence: CSARPQGTAGNTIYF.

V usage is TRBV5-1 and J usage is TRBJ2-3; D is uncertain. The V gene's germline CDR1 is SGHRS and CDR2 YFSETQ. The length of the CDR3 is 14 residues. Trimming left V 4 bases short and J 4 bases short, with 13 bases between. The CDR3 region has the DNA TGCGCCAGCAGCGTGGATAGTCTGGCAGATACGCAGTATTTT. It encodes CASSVDSLADTQYF.

The chain carries TRBV5-5 and TRBJ2-6, with 10 positions matching TRBD1. This CDR3 comprises 18 residues. V lost 4 bases, J lost 2 bases, and 9 bases stayed unmatched. The germline CDR1 and CDR2 sequences are SGHKS and YYEKEE (reference sequence). CDR3 sequence reads: CASSNVGQGTPGANVLTF. The DNA of the CDR3 is TGTGCCAGCAGCAACGTGGGACAGGGGACACCTGGGGCCAACGTCCTGACTTTC.

The chain is built from TRBV4-1 and TRBJ2-7; 7 bases match TRBD2. The CDR3 is 16 residues long. J was trimmed by 3 bases and V by 0 bases; bases with no gene match: 8. Germline CDR1 is MGHRA and CDR2 is YSYEKL. The CDR3 protein is CASSQEISGNLYEQYF. The CDR3 DNA reads TGCGCCAGCAGCCAAGAGATCAGCGGGAACCTCTACGAGCAGTACTTC.

There are many counts of this clonotype. The chain employs TRBV12-3 or TRBV12-4 and TRBJ1-1; TRBD1 agrees at 7 bases. The trim removed 7 bases at V and 1 base at J, leaving 6 bases unmatched. The CDR3 has 14 amino acids. CDR3 DNA: TGTGCCAGCATCCGGACAGGAGAGAACACTGAAGCTTTCTTT. Protein product: CASIRTGENTEAFF.

This clonotype has only a few counts. V and J are TRBV20-1 and TRBJ2-2, with TRBD1 as a possible D gene (6 bases). Per the germline V gene, CDR1 is DFQATT and CDR2 is SNEGSKA (reference sequence). V lost 7 bases to trimming and J lost 1 base, with 16 bases between them. The CDR3 is 15 residues long. CDR3: CSVTPGTRNTGELFF. The CDR3 DNA sequence: TGCAGTGTCACTCCAGGGACAAGGAACACCGGGGAGCTGTTTTTT.

In this sample, this clonotype turned up a few times. J is TRBJ2-7 and V is TRBV20-1, with TRBD2 matching 9 bases. Losses at the gene ends were 6 bases for V and 4 bases for J; bases not matched to a gene: 7. Germline V lookup: CDR1 DFQATT, CDR2 SNEGSKA (reference sequence). There are 13 residues in the CDR3. The CDR3 DNA is TGCAGTGCCGTTAGCGGGAGTCGGTACGAGCAGTACTTC. Its translation: CSAVSGSRYEQYF.

The chain is built from TRBV9 and TRBJ1-5; unclear D gene. This CDR3 is 14 amino acids long. In germline, CDR1 is SGDLS, CDR2 YYNGEE. V was pared by 0 bases and J by 5 bases, with 9 bases between. CDR3 sequence reads: CASSVEPHYQPQHF. CDR3 coding DNA: TGTGCCAGCAGCGTAGAGCCTCATTATCAGCCCCAGCATTTT.

The genes are TRBV9 and TRBJ2-2; no definite D call. The CDR3 consists of 13 residues. Germline V CDR1 and CDR2: SGDLS, YYNGEE. V lost 4 bases, J lost 5 bases, and 9 bases lay in between. As DNA, the CDR3 is TGTGCCAGCAGCCCGCGGCTTACCGGGGAGCTGTTTTTT. It codes for CASSPRLTGELFF.

In its sample, this clonotype was seen a few times. This rearrangement joins TRBV12-3 or TRBV12-4 to TRBJ2-1; 8 nucleotides align to TRBD2. The CDR3 is made up of 15 amino acids. The trim removed 7 bases at V and 6 bases at J, leaving 11 bases unmatched. The CDR3 reads CASTKRAGGSNEQFF. The CDR3 bases are TGTGCCAGCACAAAAAGGGCGGGAGGCAGCAATGAGCAGTTCTTC.

This clonotype was detected only a few times. The DNA for the CDR3 is TGCAGCGTTGGGCCCAGTAGCACAGATACGCAGTATTTT. This translates into CSVGPSSTDTQYF. The chain carries TRBV29-1 and TRBJ2-3; no reliable D call. V was clipped by 4 bases and J by 0 bases, with 8 bases between them. The germline V gene encodes CDR1 SQVTM and CDR2 ANQGSEA. The CDR3 has 13 amino acids.

V and J are TRBV4-1 and TRBJ2-3, with 9 nucleotides matching TRBD2. This CDR3 is built from 22 residues. Germline V gene data show CDR1 as MGHRA and CDR2 as YSYEKL. The V gene end was trimmed by 4 bases and the J gene end by 0 bases; junction bases not matched to a gene: 23. The CDR3 here is CASSRRVGVPSGIGVSTDTQYF. As DNA, the CDR3 is TGCGCCAGCAGCCGAAGAGTGGGAGTACCTAGCGGGATCGGGGTTAGCACAGATACGCAGTATTTT.

This chain links TRBV28 with TRBJ2-1, with D perhaps matching TRBD1 or TRBD2 (5 bases each). The CDR3 runs 15 residues. Germline V lookup: CDR1 MDHEN, CDR2 SYDVKM. The germline V and J ends were trimmed by 3 bases and 8 bases, with 17 bases remaining between them. Here the CDR3 DNA reads TGTGCCAGCAGTTTCCCGGCCGAGGGGCTCCATGAGCAGTTCTTC. As protein: CASSFPAEGLHEQFF. The full variable domain, with the rest looked up from reference TRBV28 and TRBJ2-1, is DVKVTQSSRYLVKRTGEKVFLECVQDMDHENMFWYRQDPGLGLRLIYFSYDVKMKEKGDIPEGYSVSREKKERFSLILESASTNQTSMYLCASSFPAEGLHEQFFGPGTRLTVL.